Each of the 18 T cell receptor beta chains below was sequenced from the same sample in a study of cytomegalovirus exposure and HLA in healthy donors (dated by TCRdb to the late 2010s). The receptor library was made with the immunoSEQ multiplex PCR assay. For the multiplex PCR, a mixture combining 60 forward primers for TCR Vbeta segments and 13 reverse primers for TCR Jbeta segments was used. TCRdb carries this immuneACCESS record with in-frame sequences only. Its versions omit some clonotypes, under half of them owing to an unresolved V gene in the studies checked, with the rest unexplained. The sample's table covers about 170,000 clones. In total, the top ten clones hold 1% to 1.5% of the sample. The sequencing input was PBMCs. These receptors all stem from a woman in her fifties or sixties in good health and CMV-seronegative.

This chain links TRBV13 with TRBJ2-7; TRBD2 is a possible D gene (7 bases). The ends were cut back, 5 bases at V and 3 bases at J, with 29 bases in the middle. In germline, CDR1 is PRHDT, CDR2 FYEKMQ (reference sequence). The CDR3 is 19 residues long. In DNA, the CDR3 is TGTGCCAGCAGCCGGGGGCCGGGGGGTACGGGACATGAATTCTACGAGCAGTACTTC. The encoded protein is CASSRGPGGTGHEFYEQYF.

The rearrangement joins TRBV19 to TRBJ2-5, with TRBD1 matching over 7 bases. J was trimmed by 5 bases and V by 3 bases; bases with no gene match: 9. This CDR3 is 15 amino acids long. CDR1 and CDR2 (germline): LNHDA, SQIVND (reference sequence). CDR3 in amino acids: CASSIKTGPEETQYF. As DNA, the CDR3 is TGTGCCAGTAGTATCAAGACAGGGCCGGAGGAGACCCAGTACTTC. The full variable domain, completed using reference TRBV19 and TRBJ2-5, is DGGITQSPKYLFRKEGQNVTLSCEQNLNHDAMYWYRQDPGQGLRLIYYSQIVNDFQKGDIAEGYSVSREKKESFPLTVTSAQKNPTAFYLCASSIKTGPEETQYFGPGTRLLVL.

The CDR3 is CSVSTGGHSWDTQYF. The CDR3 DNA sequence: TGCAGCGTTAGTACAGGGGGCCACTCTTGGGATACGCAGTATTTT. This chain joins TRBV29-1 and TRBJ2-3, with 9 bases identical to TRBD1. Germline V gene data show CDR1 as SQVTM and CDR2 as ANQGSEA. The ends lost 5 bases at V and 6 bases at J; junction bases unmatched: 12. This CDR3 region has 15 residues.

V gene TRBV27 combines with J gene TRBJ1-5, with 11 bases identical to TRBD1. The junction had 9 bases not matched to a gene; V was cut back by 5 bases and J by 6 bases. This CDR3 region has 16 residues. Per germline, CDR1 MNHEY and CDR2 SMNVEV (reference sequence). The CDR3 DNA reads TGTGCCAGCAGTCCCTGGACAGGGGGCGCCGGTCAGCCCCAGCATTTT. Encoded protein: CASSPWTGGAGQPQHF.

V is TRBV30 and J is TRBJ2-2; TRBD2 is a possible D gene (5 bases). This CDR3 is built from 11 residues. Looked up from germline, CDR1 is GTSNPN and CDR2 is SVGIG (reference sequence). The CDR3 region is CTGELTGELFF. The CDR3, as DNA: TGTACCGGGGAACTCACCGGGGAGCTGTTTTTT.

This chain joins TRBV5-1 and TRBJ2-3; the match to TRBD2 covers 12 bases. Trimming removed 2 bases from V and 1 base from J; junction bases left unmatched: 2. Per germline, CDR1 SGHRS and CDR2 YFSETQ. CDR3 length: 16 residues. This CDR3 is CASSFLAGGGTDTQYF. The CDR3 bases are TGCGCCAGCAGCTTCCTAGCGGGGGGGGGCACAGATACGCAGTATTTT.

The chain carries TRBV5-5 and TRBJ2-2; D call uncertain. V was pared by 1 base and J by 4 bases, with 2 bases between. In germline, CDR1 is SGHKS, CDR2 YYEKEE (reference sequence). The CDR3 is 12 amino acids. CDR3 nucleotides: TGTGCCAGCAGCTTGCTCACCGGGGAGCTGTTTTTT. Translated, it gives CASSLLTGELFF.

The CDR3 nucleotides are TGTGCCAGCAGTTACTCGAGCGAGGGCCGAAATGAGCAGTTCTTC. Translation: CASSYSSEGRNEQFF. The chain has TRBV6-5 and TRBJ2-1, with D tentatively TRBD2 (5 bases). V was pared by 0 bases and J by 7 bases, with 13 bases between. The CDR3 runs to 15 residues. In germline, CDR1 is MNHEY, CDR2 SVGAGI.

The CDR3 nucleotides are TGTGCCAGCAGCCCCACTAGCGGCCGAAGCACAGATACGCAGTATTTT. It is translated as CASSPTSGRSTDTQYF. This chain uses TRBV4-2 with TRBJ2-3; 8 bases match TRBD2. V shed 4 bases, J shed 0 bases, and the junction held 6 bases outside the gene matches. This CDR3 is built from 16 residues. Germline assignment: CDR1 LGHNA and CDR2 YNFKEQ.

V is TRBV2 and J is TRBJ1-5, with 8 bases fitting TRBD1. This CDR3 is built from 14 residues. Germline V gives CDR1 SNHLY, CDR2 FYNNEI. The V segment lost 6 bases and the J segment 5 bases; nucleotides outside the gene matches: 6. Written as DNA, the CDR3 is TGTGCCAGCAGCGGGACAGGCGGCCATCAGCCCCAGCATTTT. It yields the protein CASSGTGGHQPQHF.

This chain joins TRBV12-5 and TRBJ1-3; D uncertain. Trimming cost V 0 bases and J 0 bases, with 9 bases left between them. The germline gives CDR1 LGHNT, CDR2 FRNRAP. This CDR3 spans 16 amino acids. The CDR3 protein is CASGLVHAVSGNTIYF. The CDR3 DNA reads TGTGCTAGTGGTTTGGTACATGCAGTCTCTGGAAACACCATATATTTT. The whole variable domain, filled in from reference TRBV12-5 and TRBJ1-3, reads DARVTQTPRHKVTEMGQEVTMRCQPILGHNTVFWYRQTMMQGLELLAYFRNRAPLDDSGMPKDRFSAEMPDATLATLKIQPSEPRDSAVYFCASGLVHAVSGNTIYFGEGSWLTVV.

V is TRBV20-1 and J is TRBJ2-3, with a tentative D call TRBD2 (6 bases). The germline gives CDR1 DFQATT, CDR2 SNEGSKA (reference sequence). The CDR3 runs to 11 residues. Trimming removed 4 bases at V and 5 bases at J, with 7 bases between. CDR3 loop: CSATGVDTQYF. The DNA of the CDR3 is TGCAGTGCTACGGGGGTAGATACGCAGTATTTT.

About this clone: Relative to the germline gene, one junction end is altered; a read error may explain this. V and J are TRBV25-1 and TRBJ2-7, with TRBD1 as a possible D gene (6 bases). The CDR3 spans 14 residues. Germline lookup yields CDR1 MGHDK and CDR2 SYGVNS. This chain's CDR3 is CASSGTGRTYEQYF. In DNA form, the CDR3 reads TGTGCCAGTAGTGGAACAGGGAGAACATACGAGCAGTACTTC.

V and J are TRBV11-2 and TRBJ2-1; TRBD2 aligns across 11 bases. Germline lookup yields CDR1 SGHAT and CDR2 FQNNGV. The CDR3 runs 17 residues. After removal of 2 bases from V and 1 base from J, the junction contained 4 bases not matched to a gene. Here the CDR3 reads CASSLLASGRSYNEQFF. In DNA form, the CDR3 reads TGTGCCAGCAGCTTATTGGCTAGCGGGAGGTCCTACAATGAGCAGTTCTTC.

The rearrangement links TRBV7-2 to TRBJ2-1; D is ambiguous. Germline values: CDR1 SGHTA, CDR2 FQGNSA. V gave up 3 bases and J gave up 4 bases, with 7 bases separating them. The CDR3 is 13 amino acids. The CDR3 sequence is CASSFLVYNEQFF. The CDR3 DNA reads as TGTGCCAGCAGCTTTTTAGTTTACAATGAGCAGTTCTTC.

The chain carries TRBV9 and TRBJ2-5, with a possible D match to TRBD2 (6 bases). Trimming cost V 4 bases and J 2 bases, with 18 bases left between them. This CDR3 is 16 amino acids long. CDR1 SGDLS and CDR2 YYNGEE come from the germline V gene. CDR3 amino acids: CASSPGWRGLQETQYF. DNA of the CDR3: TGTGCCAGCAGCCCCGGGTGGCGGGGTCTTCAAGAGACCCAGTACTTC.

The rearrangement joins TRBV9 to TRBJ2-7; TRBD2 might be the D (6 bases). The CDR3 runs to 15 residues. V lost 1 base and J 3 bases, leaving 14 bases between the germline ends. CDR1 and CDR2 (germline): SGDLS, YYNGEE. The CDR3 loop reads CASSVLGDGGYEQYF. DNA of the CDR3: TGTGCCAGCAGCGTACTAGGGGACGGGGGCTACGAGCAGTACTTC.

J is TRBJ2-1 and V is TRBV11-2, with 11 bases lining up with TRBD1. V shed 5 bases, J shed 11 bases, and the junction held 5 bases outside the gene matches. The CDR3 is made up of 13 amino acids. From germline, CDR1 is SGHAT and CDR2 FQNNGV. In DNA, the CDR3 is TGTGCCAGCAGCGCAGGACAGGGGGCGAAGCAGTTCTTC. Its translation is CASSAGQGAKQFF.